The next 11 T cell receptor beta chains were all read from a single sample in a study of blood T cell repertoires in COVID-19 (dated by TCRdb to between 2020 and 2021). The library came from the immunoSEQ multiplex PCR assay. The immuneACCESS repertoire file appears here via TCRdb, limited to in-frame rearrangements. These files lack a portion of the clones; in checked studies, under half of the deficit traces to unresolved V genes, and the cause of the others is not known. The sample contains around 47,000 clones, about 86% of them found a single time. Together, the top ten hold about 3.7% of the sample. The sample consisted of peripheral blood. The source is a middle-aged man with COVID-19, enrolled during active disease.

For the CDR3, the DNA is TGTGCCAGCAGGCATGCCGGCTACGAGCAGTACTTC. Amino acids: CASRHAGYEQYF. The genes are TRBV27 and TRBJ2-7; no definite D call. In germline, CDR1 is MNHEY, CDR2 SMNVEV (reference sequence). V dropped 6 bases and J dropped 3 bases, with 9 bases sitting between them. The CDR3 extends over 12 amino acids.

The chain uses TRBV2 and TRBJ2-5, with 8 bases that match TRBD1. Germline V CDR1 and CDR2: SNHLY, FYNNEI. This CDR3 is 15 amino acids long. V lost 4 bases, J lost 5 bases, and 9 bases stayed unmatched. The CDR3 here is CASSAGQGAPETQYF. The CDR3 nucleotides are TGTGCCAGCAGTGCTGGGCAGGGGGCGCCCGAGACCCAGTACTTC.

This clone was found a few times. The chain carries TRBV15 and TRBJ1-5; the match to TRBD1 covers 10 bases. Trimming removed 4 bases from V and 8 bases from J; junction bases left unmatched: 8. This CDR3 spans 15 amino acids. The germline CDR1 and CDR2 sequences are LNHNV and YYDKDF (reference sequence). CDR3 in DNA: TGTGCCACCAGCAATGTCCCGGGACAGGGGAAGCCCCAGCATTTT. Translated: CATSNVPGQGKPQHF. Variable domain in full (rest from reference TRBV15 and TRBJ1-5): DAMVIQNPRYQVTQFGKPVTLSCSQTLNHNVMYWYQQKSSQAPKLLFHYYDKDFNNEADTPDNFQSRRPNTSFCFLDIRSPGLGDTAMYLCATSNVPGQGKPQHFGDGTRLSIL.

The V and J genes are TRBV7-3 and TRBJ2-5, with 7 bases matching TRBD2. V dropped 4 bases and J dropped 5; count of bases not matched to a gene: 7. CDR1 and CDR2 from the germline V gene are SGHTA and FQGTGA. The CDR3 covers 14 residues. The CDR3 sequence: CASSSTGLGETQYF. The CDR3 DNA is TGTGCCAGCAGCTCAACTGGACTAGGGGAGACCCAGTACTTC.

This rearrangement joins TRBV24-1 to TRBJ2-2; D might be TRBD1 (5 bases). The CDR3 is made up of 17 amino acids. CDR1 and CDR2 from the germline V gene are KGHDR and SFDVKD. Deletions cut 0 bases from V and 5 bases from J, with 15 bases between. The CDR3, as DNA: TGTGCCACCAGTGATTTGGGAATCCAGGGATCGACCGGGGAGCTGTTTTTT. Its translation: CATSDLGIQGSTGELFF.

V usage is TRBV10-1 and J usage is TRBJ2-5; D is uncertain. The CDR3 consists of 12 residues. V shed 6 bases and J shed 1 base, with 6 bases lying between them. Germline V gene lookup returns CDR1 WNHNN and CDR2 SYGVQD (reference sequence). CDR3 nucleotide sequence: TGCGCCAGCAGGGGCATCCAAGAGACCCAGTACTTC. Amino acid sequence: CASRGIQETQYF.

This clone has a single count. The genes are TRBV10-3 and TRBJ2-1; D is possibly TRBD2 (6 bases). The V gene's germline CDR1 is ENHRY and CDR2 SYGVKD. This CDR3 is 15 amino acids long. The V end lost 3 bases, the J end lost 7 bases, and 16 bases lay between the germline ends. The CDR3 here is CAISDSGTAGNEQFF. Written as DNA, the CDR3 is TGTGCCATCAGTGACTCCGGGACTGCCGGGAATGAGCAGTTCTTC.

This clone was recorded once. This sequence joins TRBV5-8 and TRBJ2-3, with 10 bases matching TRBD2. This CDR3 spans 14 amino acids. V lost 4 bases and J lost 6; bases outside the gene matches: 5. Germline loops: CDR1 SGHTS, CDR2 YDEGEE. As DNA, the CDR3 is TGTGCCAGCAGCACGGGGACTAGCGCCGATACGCAGTATTTT. Encoded protein: CASSTGTSADTQYF.

In DNA, the CDR3 is TGCGCCAGCAGCATACAGGGGAATGAAGCTTTCTTT. Residues: CASSIQGNEAFF. The chain links TRBV5-1 to TRBJ1-1; 7 nucleotides match TRBD1. Germline CDR1 reads SGHRS; CDR2 reads YFSETQ. J was trimmed by 7 bases and V by 4 bases; bases with no gene match: 4. The CDR3 runs to 12 residues.

The rearrangement links TRBV2 to TRBJ2-7; possible D gene TRBD1, 6 bases. The germline V gene encodes CDR1 SNHLY and CDR2 FYNNEI. There are 13 residues in the CDR3. Trimming took 11 bases from V and 2 from J, leaving 16 bases between them. The DNA of the CDR3 is TGTGCCTCTGACCGGGACATCGCCTACGAGCAGTACTTC. This gives the protein CASDRDIAYEQYF.

This clone has just one count. V gene TRBV5-1 combines with J gene TRBJ2-1; D remains ambiguous. Germline assignment: CDR1 SGHRS and CDR2 YFSETQ. The CDR3 has 16 residues. Trimming pared 0 bases from V and 0 bases from J, leaving 10 bases between. This CDR3 reads CASSLEQTSSYNEQFF. The CDR3 nucleotides read TGCGCCAGCAGCTTGGAACAGACAAGCTCCTACAATGAGCAGTTCTTC.